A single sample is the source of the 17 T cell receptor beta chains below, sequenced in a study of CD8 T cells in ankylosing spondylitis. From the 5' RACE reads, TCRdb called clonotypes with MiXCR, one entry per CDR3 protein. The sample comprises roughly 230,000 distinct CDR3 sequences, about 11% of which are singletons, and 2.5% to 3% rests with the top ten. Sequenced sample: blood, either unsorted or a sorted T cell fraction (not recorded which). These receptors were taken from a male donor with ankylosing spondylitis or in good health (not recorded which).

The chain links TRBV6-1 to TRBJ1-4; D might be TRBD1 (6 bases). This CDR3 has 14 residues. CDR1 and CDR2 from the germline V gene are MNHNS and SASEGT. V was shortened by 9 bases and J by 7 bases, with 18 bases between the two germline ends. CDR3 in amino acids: CASRPPGDGEKLFF. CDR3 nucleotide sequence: TGTGCCAGTCGACCGCCAGGGGACGGTGAAAAACTGTTTTTT.

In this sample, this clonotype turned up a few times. This chain's CDR3 is CAISDRGANTEAFF. DNA for the CDR3: TGTGCCATCAGTGATCGAGGGGCGAACACTGAAGCTTTCTTT. This rearrangement joins TRBV10-3 to TRBJ1-1; tentatively, D is TRBD1 (5 bases). V shed 3 bases and J shed 1 base, with 9 bases lying between them. The germline V gene has CDR1 ENHRY and CDR2 SYGVKD. This CDR3 region has 14 residues.

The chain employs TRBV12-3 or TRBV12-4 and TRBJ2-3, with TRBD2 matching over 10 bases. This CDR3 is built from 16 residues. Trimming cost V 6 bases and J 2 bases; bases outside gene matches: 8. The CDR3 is CASSPSGRVSTDTQYF. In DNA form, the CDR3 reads TGTGCCAGCAGCCCCAGCGGGAGGGTCTCCACAGATACGCAGTATTTT.

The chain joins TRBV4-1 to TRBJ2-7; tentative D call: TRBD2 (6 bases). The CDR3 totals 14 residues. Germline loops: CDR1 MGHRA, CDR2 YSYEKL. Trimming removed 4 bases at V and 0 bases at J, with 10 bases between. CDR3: CASSLGDFSYEQYF. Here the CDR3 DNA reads TGCGCCAGCAGCCTAGGGGACTTCTCCTACGAGCAGTACTTC.

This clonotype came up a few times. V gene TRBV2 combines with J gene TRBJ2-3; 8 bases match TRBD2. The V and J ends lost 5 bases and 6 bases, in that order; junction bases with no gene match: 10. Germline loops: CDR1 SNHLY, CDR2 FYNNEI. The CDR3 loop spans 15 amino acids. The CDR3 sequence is CASSQRGTREDTQYF. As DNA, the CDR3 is TGTGCCAGCAGTCAACGCGGGACTAGGGAGGATACGCAGTATTTT. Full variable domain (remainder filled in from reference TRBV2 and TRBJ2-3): EPEVTQTPSHQVTQMGQEVILRCVPISNHLYFYWYRQILGQKVEFLVSFYNNEISEKSEIFDDQFSVERPDGSNFTLKIRSTKLEDSAMYFCASSQRGTREDTQYFGPGTRLTVL.

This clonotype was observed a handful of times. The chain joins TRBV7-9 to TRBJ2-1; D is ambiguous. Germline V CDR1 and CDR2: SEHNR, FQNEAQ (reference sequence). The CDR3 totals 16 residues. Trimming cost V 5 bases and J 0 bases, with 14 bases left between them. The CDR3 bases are TGTGCCAGCAGCCAGGATCGGAGTTTCTCCTACAATGAGCAGTTCTTC. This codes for CASSQDRSFSYNEQFF.

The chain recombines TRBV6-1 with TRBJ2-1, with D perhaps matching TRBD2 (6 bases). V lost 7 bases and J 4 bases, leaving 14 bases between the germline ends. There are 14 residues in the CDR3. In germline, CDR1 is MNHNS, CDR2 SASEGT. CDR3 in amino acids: CASTVLAGYNEQFF. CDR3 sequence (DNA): TGTGCCAGCACAGTACTAGCCGGATACAATGAGCAGTTCTTC.

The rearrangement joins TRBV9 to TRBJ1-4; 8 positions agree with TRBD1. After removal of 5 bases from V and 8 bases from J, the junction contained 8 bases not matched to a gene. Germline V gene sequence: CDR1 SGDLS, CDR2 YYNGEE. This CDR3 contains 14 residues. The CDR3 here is CASSATGDREKLFF. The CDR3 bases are TGTGCCAGCAGTGCGACAGGGGATAGGGAAAAACTGTTTTTT.

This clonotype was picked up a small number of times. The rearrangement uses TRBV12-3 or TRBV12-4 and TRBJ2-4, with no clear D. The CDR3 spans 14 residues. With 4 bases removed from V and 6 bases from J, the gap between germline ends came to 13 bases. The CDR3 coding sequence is TGTGCCAGCAGTTCCATACAGACTTCAAACATTCAGTACTTC. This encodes CASSSIQTSNIQYF.

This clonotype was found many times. CDR3 residues: CASSNGLETYEQYF. CDR3 nucleotide sequence: TGTGCCAGCAGCAACGGGCTGGAGACCTACGAGCAGTACTTC. The rearrangement uses TRBV21-1 and TRBJ2-7. TRBV21-1 is a pseudogene locus. The CDR3 runs 14 residues.

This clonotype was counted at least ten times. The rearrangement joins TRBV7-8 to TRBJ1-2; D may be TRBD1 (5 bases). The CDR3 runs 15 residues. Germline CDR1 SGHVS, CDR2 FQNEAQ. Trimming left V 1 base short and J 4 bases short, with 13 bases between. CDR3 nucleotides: TGTGCCAGCAGCTTAGGGAACGCTCAGGGCTATGGCTACACCTTC. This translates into CASSLGNAQGYGYTF.

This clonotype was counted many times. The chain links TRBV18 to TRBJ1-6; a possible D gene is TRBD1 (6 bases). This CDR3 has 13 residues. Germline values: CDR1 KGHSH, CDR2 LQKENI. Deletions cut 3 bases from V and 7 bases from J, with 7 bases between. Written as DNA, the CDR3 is TGTGCCAGCTCACCTGACAGGAATTCACCCCTCCACTTT. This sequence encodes CASSPDRNSPLHF.

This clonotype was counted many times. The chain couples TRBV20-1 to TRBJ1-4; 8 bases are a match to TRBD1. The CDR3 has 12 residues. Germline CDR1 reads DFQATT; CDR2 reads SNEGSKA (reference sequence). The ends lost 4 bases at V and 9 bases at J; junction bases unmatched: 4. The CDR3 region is CSATDRGKKLFF. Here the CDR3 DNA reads TGCAGTGCTACCGACAGGGGAAAAAAACTGTTTTTT.

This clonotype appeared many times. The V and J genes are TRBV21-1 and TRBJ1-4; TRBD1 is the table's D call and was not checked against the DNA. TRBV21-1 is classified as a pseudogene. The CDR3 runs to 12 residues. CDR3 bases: TGCGAAAATACAGGGGCGGACGAAAAACTGTTTTTT. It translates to CENTGADEKLFF.

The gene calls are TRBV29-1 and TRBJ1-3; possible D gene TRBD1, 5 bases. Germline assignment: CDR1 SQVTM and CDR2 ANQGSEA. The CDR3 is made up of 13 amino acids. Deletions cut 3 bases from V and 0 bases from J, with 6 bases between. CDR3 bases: TGCAGCGTTGAGGGGGGCTCTGGAAACACCATATATTTT. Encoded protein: CSVEGGSGNTIYF.

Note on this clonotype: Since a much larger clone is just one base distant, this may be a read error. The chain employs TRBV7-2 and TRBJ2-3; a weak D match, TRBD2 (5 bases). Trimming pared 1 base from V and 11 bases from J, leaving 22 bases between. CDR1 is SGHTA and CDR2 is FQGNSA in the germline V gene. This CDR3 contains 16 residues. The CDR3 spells CASSLDWPEGGEEQYF. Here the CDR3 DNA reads TGTGCCAGCAGCTTAGACTGGCCAGAGGGTGGGGAAGAGCAGTATTTT.

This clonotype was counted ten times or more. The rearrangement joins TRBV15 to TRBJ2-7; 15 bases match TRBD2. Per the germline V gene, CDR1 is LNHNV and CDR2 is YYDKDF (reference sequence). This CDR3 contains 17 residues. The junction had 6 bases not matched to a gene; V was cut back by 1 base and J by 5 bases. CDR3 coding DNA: TGTGCCACCAGCAGAGTTCTGGGACTAGCGGGAGGCGACGAGCAGTACTTC. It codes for CATSRVLGLAGGDEQYF.